This TCR beta chain was sequenced in a study of blood T cell repertoires in COVID-19. The germline gives CDR1 SGHNT, CDR2 YENEEA. The CDR3 has 14 amino acids. The junction had 7 bases not matched to a gene; V was cut back by 5 bases and J by 4 bases. As handled by the study authors: Reference gene primer amplification gave nucleated cell count estimates. Some clones are missing from TCRdb's copy, which holds only in-frame ones; the method was immunoSEQ multiplex PCR. V and J calls and clone size are copied from that table; D and trimming were computed from the DNA. Here the sample spans approximately 94,000 clones, over 80% being singletons.

The sample taken for sequencing was peripheral blood. The chain has TRBV11-3 and TRBJ2-7; 8 bases line up with TRBD2. This TCR was sampled from a man aged 50 to 59 with active or convalescent COVID-19. CDR3 sequence reads: CASSRSGIGYEQYF. In nucleotides, the CDR3 is TGTGCCAGCAGCCGTAGCGGGATAGGATACGAGCAGTACTTC.